This entry lists 26 T cell receptor beta chains sequenced from one sample in a study of resident and recirculating memory T cells in vitiligo. Assay used: immunoSEQ multiplex PCR; TCRdb lists only in-frame clones, some missing. The sample records about 76,000 clones, around 90% being singletons. Sequencing used blood. These receptors came from a male donor with vitiligo.

The V call is TRBV27, the J call TRBJ2-3; D unresolved. CDR3 size: 15 residues. Germline V gene lookup returns CDR1 MNHEY and CDR2 SMNVEV (reference sequence). Trimming cost V 5 bases and J 2 bases, with 14 bases left between them. The CDR3 is CASSAPTVATDTQYF. The DNA of the CDR3 is TGTGCCAGCAGTGCCCCAACGGTTGCCACAGATACGCAGTATTTT.

CDR3 coding DNA: TGTGCCAGCAGCCCGACTAGCCCTTTTTCCAATGAGCAGTTCTTC. Its translation is CASSPTSPFSNEQFF. The rearrangement links TRBV7-7 to TRBJ2-1; 7 nucleotides agree with TRBD2. V lost 5 bases to trimming and J lost 6 bases; unmatched junction nucleotides: 10. Germline V gives CDR1 SSHAT, CDR2 FNYEAQ (reference sequence). CDR3 size: 15 residues.

This CDR3 reads CASALADSYNEQFF. CDR3 sequence (DNA): TGTGCCAGTGCACTAGCGGACTCCTACAATGAGCAGTTCTTC. The rearrangement uses TRBV19 and TRBJ2-1; 8 bases match TRBD2. The V gene's germline CDR1 is LNHDA and CDR2 SQIVND (reference sequence). This CDR3 contains 14 residues. The trim removed 8 bases at V and 0 bases at J, leaving 3 bases unmatched.

This rearrangement joins TRBV2 to TRBJ2-7; D unresolved. V was clipped by 2 bases and J by 3 bases, with 8 bases between them. Germline CDR1 is SNHLY and CDR2 is FYNNEI. The CDR3 is 13 amino acids. CDR3 in amino acids: CASSEKRNYEQYF. For the CDR3, the DNA is TGTGCCAGCAGTGAAAAGCGCAACTACGAGCAGTACTTC.

This chain links TRBV2 with TRBJ1-5; 9 bases match TRBD1. This CDR3 region has 14 residues. The V and J ends lost 7 bases and 4 bases, in that order; junction bases with no gene match: 5. CDR1 and CDR2 from the germline V gene are SNHLY and FYNNEI. The CDR3 DNA reads as TGTGCCAGCACGGGGACAGGGTATAATCAGCCCCAGCATTTT. Encoded protein: CASTGTGYNQPQHF. The full variable domain, with the rest looked up from reference TRBV2 and TRBJ1-5, is EPEVTQTPSHQVTQMGQEVILRCVPISNHLYFYWYRQILGQKVEFLVSFYNNEISEKSEIFDDQFSVERPDGSNFTLKIRSTKLEDSAMYFCASTGTGYNQPQHFGDGTRLSIL.

V gene TRBV27 combines with J gene TRBJ1-2, with a possible D match to TRBD1 (5 bases). Germline V gives CDR1 MNHEY, CDR2 SMNVEV (reference sequence). V lost 2 bases, J lost 4 bases, and 14 bases lay in between. There are 15 residues in the CDR3. The CDR3 DNA follows: TGTGCCAGCAGTTTAAAAGGTATAGGGGCCTATGGCTACACCTTC. Its protein is CASSLKGIGAYGYTF.

This rearrangement joins TRBV30 to TRBJ2-2; 14 positions match TRBD2. Trimming at V came to 4 bases and at J to 7 bases, leaving 5 bases not matched to a gene. The CDR3 is 15 residues long. Germline V gene lookup returns CDR1 GTSNPN and CDR2 SVGIG (reference sequence). CDR3 in amino acids: CAWTRLAGGVGELFF. CDR3 DNA sequence: TGTGCCTGGACCCGACTAGCGGGAGGGGTCGGGGAGCTGTTTTTT.

The chain recombines TRBV18 with TRBJ1-4, with D tentatively TRBD1 (5 bases). Trimming took off 6 bases at V and 7 bases at J, with 18 bases between the two ends. Per the germline V gene, CDR1 is KGHSH and CDR2 is LQKENI. This CDR3 comprises 15 residues. The CDR3: CASSPLGGESEKLFF. CDR3 bases: TGTGCCAGCTCCCCCCTCGGGGGGGAGAGTGAAAAACTGTTTTTT.

The chain uses TRBV5-5 and TRBJ2-7, with 8 positions matching TRBD1. Germline lookup yields CDR1 SGHKS and CDR2 YYEKEE (reference sequence). The CDR3 runs to 15 residues. J lost 0 bases, V lost 4 bases, and 6 bases had no gene match. The DNA for the CDR3 is TGTGCCAGCAGCCCCAGACAGGGGCCCTCCTACGAGCAGTACTTC. It encodes CASSPRQGPSYEQYF.

In regard to this clone: The identical CDR3 is also encoded by other nucleotide sequences in the sample. The V call is TRBV11-2, the J call TRBJ2-2; 7 bases fit TRBD1. With 1 base clipped from V and 6 bases from J, the junction kept 11 bases outside the gene matches. The CDR3 length is 17 residues. Per the germline V gene, CDR1 is SGHAT and CDR2 is FQNNGV. The CDR3 here is CASSLVRVRGKAGELFF. The CDR3 nucleotides read TGTGCCAGCAGCTTAGTTAGGGTCAGGGGGAAAGCCGGGGAGCTGTTTTTT.

The CDR3 coding sequence is TGTGCCAGCAGTGAAGGGGGGGAGGGCCTCGGGGAGACCCAGTACTTC. It codes for CASSEGGEGLGETQYF. The chain employs TRBV2 and TRBJ2-5, with 7 positions matching TRBD2. Germline V gene sequence: CDR1 SNHLY, CDR2 FYNNEI. The CDR3 has 16 amino acids. Losses at the gene ends were 1 base for V and 5 bases for J; bases not matched to a gene: 10.

The chain uses TRBV14 and TRBJ2-1, with D maybe TRBD1 (5 bases). CDR1 is SGHDN, CDR2 FVKESK, per germline. V was trimmed by 1 base and J by 7 bases, leaving 14 bases between them. This CDR3 has 15 residues. Written as DNA, the CDR3 is TGTGCCAGCAGCCAAGTTCGGACACTTCTAAATGAGCAGTTCTTC. Protein product: CASSQVRTLLNEQFF.

V and J are TRBV6-1 and TRBJ2-3; tentatively, D is TRBD1 (6 bases). Germline CDR1 MNHNS, CDR2 SASEGT. Trimming took off 8 bases at V and 5 bases at J, with 14 bases between the two ends. The CDR3 sequence is 13 residues long. CDR3 region: CASSPRGGDTQYF. The DNA for the CDR3 is TGTGCCAGCTCCCCCCGAGGGGGAGATACGCAGTATTTT.

This chain connects TRBV11-3 to TRBJ2-1; 7 nucleotides align to TRBD2. Germline V gene data show CDR1 as SGHNT and CDR2 as YENEEA. The V segment lost 7 bases and the J segment 3 bases; nucleotides outside the gene matches: 21. The CDR3 length is 19 residues. CDR3 amino acids: CASTPDLASGDTDYNEQFF. In DNA, the CDR3 is TGTGCCAGCACCCCAGATCTTGCTAGCGGAGATACAGACTACAATGAGCAGTTCTTC.

The chain employs TRBV30 and TRBJ2-1; TRBD2 aligns across 14 bases. This CDR3 comprises 17 residues. The J segment lost 1 base and the V segment lost 6 bases, leaving 8 bases of the junction unmatched. Germline CDR1 is GTSNPN and CDR2 is SVGIG (reference sequence). Here the CDR3 reads CACSTSGRAWSYNEQFF. DNA of the CDR3: TGTGCCTGCTCGACTAGCGGGAGGGCCTGGTCCTACAATGAGCAGTTCTTC.

This sequence joins TRBV9 and TRBJ2-7; 10 bases match TRBD2. The germline gives CDR1 SGDLS, CDR2 YYNGEE. The CDR3 sequence is 15 residues long. The V segment lost 4 bases and the J segment 4 bases; nucleotides outside the gene matches: 8. CDR3 in amino acids: CASSYSGTSVYEQYF. CDR3 DNA sequence: TGTGCCAGCAGCTATTCCGGGACTAGCGTATACGAGCAGTACTTC.

The chain carries TRBV2 and TRBJ2-5, with 7 bases fitting TRBD1. Germline CDR1 and CDR2: SNHLY and FYNNEI. With V trimmed by 6 bases and J by 5 bases, 12 bases remained unmatched. CDR3 length: 15 amino acids. The CDR3 loop reads CASSGQATSTETQYF. The CDR3 DNA is TGTGCCAGCAGCGGACAGGCAACTTCGACGGAGACCCAGTACTTC.

This chain connects TRBV27 to TRBJ1-2, with D maybe TRBD1 (5 bases). Germline assignment: CDR1 MNHEY and CDR2 SMNVEV (reference sequence). The CDR3 contains 13 residues. The germline V and J ends were trimmed by 3 bases and 3 bases, with 8 bases remaining between them. Here the CDR3 reads CASSFLGDYGYTF. CDR3 in DNA: TGTGCCAGCAGTTTTCTAGGGGACTATGGCTACACCTTC.

This clone was seen a single time. This chain joins TRBV28 and TRBJ2-1; D is uncertain. Per the germline V gene, CDR1 is MDHEN and CDR2 is SYDVKM. This CDR3 region has 12 residues. Trimming took 1 base from V and 5 from J, leaving 3 bases between them. The CDR3 is CASSLSHNEQFF. CDR3 in DNA: TGTGCCAGCAGTTTATCTCACAATGAGCAGTTCTTC.

The chain joins TRBV13 to TRBJ2-3; weak D call: TRBD2 (5 bases). The CDR3 runs 14 residues. Germline CDR1 is PRHDT and CDR2 is FYEKMQ (reference sequence). Trimming removed 1 base at V and 3 bases at J, with 8 bases between. CDR3 loop: CASSLEGVTDTQYF. CDR3 coding DNA: TGTGCCAGCAGCTTAGAGGGAGTAACAGATACGCAGTATTTT.

The rearrangement uses TRBV28 and TRBJ2-7, with 8 bases aligning to TRBD1. The trim removed 5 bases at V and 1 base at J, leaving 4 bases unmatched. CDR3 length: 14 residues. Germline values: CDR1 MDHEN, CDR2 SYDVKM. CDR3 protein: CASSRTGRSYEQYF. Here the CDR3 DNA reads TGTGCCAGCAGTAGGACAGGGAGATCCTACGAGCAGTACTTC.

This sequence joins TRBV5-5 and TRBJ2-3; 8 bases are a match to TRBD2. This CDR3 comprises 16 residues. CDR1 and CDR2 from the germline V gene are SGHKS and YYEKEE (reference sequence). Trimming cost V 1 base and J 6 bases; bases outside gene matches: 10. In DNA, the CDR3 is TGTGCCAGCAGCTTGCCACTCATCGGGAGGGCTGATACGCAGTATTTT. It yields the protein CASSLPLIGRADTQYF.

The chain uses TRBV28 and TRBJ2-1; 9 bases align to TRBD2. The CDR3 contains 15 residues. The J segment lost 7 bases and the V segment lost 6 bases, leaving 10 bases of the junction unmatched. The germline V gene has CDR1 MDHEN and CDR2 SYDVKM. The CDR3 DNA is TGTGCCAGCAGCCCGCTCGGTAGCGGGGGAAATGAGCAGTTCTTC. This codes for CASSPLGSGGNEQFF.

The CDR3 loop is CASSFYQGQETQYF. The CDR3 DNA sequence: TGTGCCAGCAGTTTTTATCAGGGACAAGAGACCCAGTACTTC. The V call is TRBV28, the J call TRBJ2-5, with TRBD1 as a possible D gene (5 bases). V lost 3 bases, J lost 2 bases, and 10 bases lay in between. CDR1 is MDHEN and CDR2 is SYDVKM in the germline V gene. The CDR3 sequence is 14 residues long.

This chain connects TRBV28 to TRBJ2-2; 9 bases are shared with TRBD1. Looked up from germline, CDR1 is MDHEN and CDR2 is SYDVKM. J lost 5 bases, V lost 4 bases, and 5 bases had no gene match. The length of the CDR3 is 15 residues. The DNA for the CDR3 is TGTGCCAGCAGTTCGCCCGGGACAGGGACCGGGGAGCTGTTTTTT. It yields the protein CASSSPGTGTGELFF.

This chain uses TRBV6-4 with TRBJ1-1; D may be TRBD1 (6 bases). Trimming shortened V by 6 bases and J by 5 bases, and 16 bases separated the two germline ends. CDR1 is MRHNA and CDR2 is SNTAGT in the germline V gene. This CDR3 spans 14 amino acids. CDR3 DNA: TGTGCCAGCAGCCCTGGCGGGGGGCGGACTGAAGCTTTCTTT. The encoded protein is CASSPGGGRTEAFF.